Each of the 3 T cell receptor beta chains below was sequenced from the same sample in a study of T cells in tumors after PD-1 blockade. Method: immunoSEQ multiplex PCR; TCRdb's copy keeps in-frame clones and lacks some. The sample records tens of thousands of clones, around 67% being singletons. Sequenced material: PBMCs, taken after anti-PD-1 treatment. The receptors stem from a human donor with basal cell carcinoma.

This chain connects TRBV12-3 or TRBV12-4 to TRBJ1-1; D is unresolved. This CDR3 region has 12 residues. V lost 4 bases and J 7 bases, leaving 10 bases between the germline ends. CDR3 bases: TGTGCCAGCAGTTCCCTTATAAATGAAGCTTTCTTT. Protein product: CASSSLINEAFF.

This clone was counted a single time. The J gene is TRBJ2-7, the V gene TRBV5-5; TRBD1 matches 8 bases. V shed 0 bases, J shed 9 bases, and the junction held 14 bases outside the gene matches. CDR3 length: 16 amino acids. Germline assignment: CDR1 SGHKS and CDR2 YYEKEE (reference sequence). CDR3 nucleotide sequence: TGTGCCAGCAGCTTGGGCTGGGGTCAGGGGGCGATCGGGCAGTACTTC. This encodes CASSLGWGQGAIGQYF.

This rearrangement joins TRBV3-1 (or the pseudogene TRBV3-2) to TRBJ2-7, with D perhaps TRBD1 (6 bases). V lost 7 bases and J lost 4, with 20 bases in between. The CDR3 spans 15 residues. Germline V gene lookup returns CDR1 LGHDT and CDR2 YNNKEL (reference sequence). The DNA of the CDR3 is TGTGCCAGCATTCCAGGGGACCCAATCCCGTACGAGCAGTACTTC. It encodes CASIPGDPIPYEQYF.